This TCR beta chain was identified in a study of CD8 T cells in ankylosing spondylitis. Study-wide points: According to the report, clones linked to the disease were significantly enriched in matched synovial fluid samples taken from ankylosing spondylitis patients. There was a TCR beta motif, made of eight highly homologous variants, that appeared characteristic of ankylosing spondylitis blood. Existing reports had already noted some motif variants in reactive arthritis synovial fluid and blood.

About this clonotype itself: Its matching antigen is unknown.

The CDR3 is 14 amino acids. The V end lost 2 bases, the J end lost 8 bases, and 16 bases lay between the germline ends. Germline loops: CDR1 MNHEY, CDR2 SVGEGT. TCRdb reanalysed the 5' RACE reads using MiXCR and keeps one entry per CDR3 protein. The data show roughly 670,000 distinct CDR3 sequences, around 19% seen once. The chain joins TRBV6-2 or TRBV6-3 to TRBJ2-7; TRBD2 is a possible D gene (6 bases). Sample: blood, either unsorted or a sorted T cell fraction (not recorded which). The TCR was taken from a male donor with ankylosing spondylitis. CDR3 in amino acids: CASSYARGTRQQYF. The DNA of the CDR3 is TGTGCCAGCAGTTACGCACGGGGGACGCGGCAGCAGTACTTC.